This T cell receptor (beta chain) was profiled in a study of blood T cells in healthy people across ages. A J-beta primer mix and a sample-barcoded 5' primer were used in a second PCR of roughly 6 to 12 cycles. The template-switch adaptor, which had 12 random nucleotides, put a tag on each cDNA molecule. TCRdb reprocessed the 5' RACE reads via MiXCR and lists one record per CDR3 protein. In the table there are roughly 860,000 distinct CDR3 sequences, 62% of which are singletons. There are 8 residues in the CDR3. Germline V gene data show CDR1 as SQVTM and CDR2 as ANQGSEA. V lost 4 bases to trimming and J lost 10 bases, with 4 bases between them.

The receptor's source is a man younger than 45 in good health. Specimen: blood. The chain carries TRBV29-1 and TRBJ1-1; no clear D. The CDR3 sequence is CSVGPAFF. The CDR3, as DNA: TGCAGCGTTGGCCCAGCTTTCTTT.